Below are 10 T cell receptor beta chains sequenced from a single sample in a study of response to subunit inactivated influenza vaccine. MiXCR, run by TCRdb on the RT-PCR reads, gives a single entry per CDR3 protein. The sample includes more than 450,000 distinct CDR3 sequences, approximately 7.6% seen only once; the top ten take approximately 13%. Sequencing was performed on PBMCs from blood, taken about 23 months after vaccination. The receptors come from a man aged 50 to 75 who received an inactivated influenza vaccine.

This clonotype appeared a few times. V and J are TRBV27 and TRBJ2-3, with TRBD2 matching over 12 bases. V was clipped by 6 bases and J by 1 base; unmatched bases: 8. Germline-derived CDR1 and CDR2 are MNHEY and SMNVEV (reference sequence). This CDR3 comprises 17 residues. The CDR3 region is CASRGLAGGLGTDTQYF. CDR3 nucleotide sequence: TGTGCCAGCAGGGGGCTAGCGGGGGGGCTAGGCACAGATACGCAGTATTTT.

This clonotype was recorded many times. The CDR3 region is CSVQLMVDSYNEQFF. CDR3 nucleotides: TGCAGCGTGCAACTCATGGTTGACTCCTACAATGAGCAGTTCTTC. The chain combines TRBV29-1 with TRBJ2-1, with D unclear. The V and J ends lost 6 bases and 0 bases respectively, with 15 bases between them. The length of the CDR3 is 15 residues. CDR1 is SQVTM and CDR2 is ANQGSEA in the germline V gene.

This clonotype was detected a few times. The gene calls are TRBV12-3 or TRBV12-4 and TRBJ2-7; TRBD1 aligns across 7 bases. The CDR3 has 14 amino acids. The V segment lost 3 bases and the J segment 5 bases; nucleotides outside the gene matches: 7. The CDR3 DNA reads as TGTGCCAGCAGTTTTTACAGGGGTAGGGACGAGCAGTACTTC. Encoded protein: CASSFYRGRDEQYF.

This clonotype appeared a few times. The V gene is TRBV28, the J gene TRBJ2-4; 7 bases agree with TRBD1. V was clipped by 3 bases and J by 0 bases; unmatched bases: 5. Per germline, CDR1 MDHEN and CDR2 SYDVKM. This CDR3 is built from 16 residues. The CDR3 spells CASSFFAGGAKNIQYF. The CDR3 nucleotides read TGTGCCAGCAGTTTTTTCGCAGGGGGAGCCAAAAACATTCAGTACTTC. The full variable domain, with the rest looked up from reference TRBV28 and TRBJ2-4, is DVKVTQSSRYLVKRTGEKVFLECVQDMDHENMFWYRQDPGLGLRLIYFSYDVKMKEKGDIPEGYSVSREKKERFSLILESASTNQTSMYLCASSFFAGGAKNIQYFGAGTRLSVL.

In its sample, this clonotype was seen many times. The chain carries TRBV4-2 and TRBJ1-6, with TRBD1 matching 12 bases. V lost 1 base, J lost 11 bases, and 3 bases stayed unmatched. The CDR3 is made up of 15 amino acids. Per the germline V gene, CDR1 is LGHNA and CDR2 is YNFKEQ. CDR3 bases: TGTGCCAGCAGCCAAGGGGACAGGGGGCAACCACCCCTCCACTTT. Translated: CASSQGDRGQPPLHF.

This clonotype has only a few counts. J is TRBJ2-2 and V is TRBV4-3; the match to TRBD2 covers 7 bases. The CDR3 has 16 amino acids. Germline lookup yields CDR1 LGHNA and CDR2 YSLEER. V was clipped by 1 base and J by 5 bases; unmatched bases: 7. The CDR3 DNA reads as TGCGCCAGCAGCCAAGTAGCTTTGGGGGGGACCGGGGAGCTGTTTTTT. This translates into CASSQVALGGTGELFF.

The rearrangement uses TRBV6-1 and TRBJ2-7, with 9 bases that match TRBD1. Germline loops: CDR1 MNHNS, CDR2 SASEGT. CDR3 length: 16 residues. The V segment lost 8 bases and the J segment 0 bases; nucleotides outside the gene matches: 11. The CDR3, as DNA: TGTGCCAGCGGGAAGGACTTACAGGGGGCCTCCTACGAGCAGTACTTC. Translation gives CASGKDLQGASYEQYF.

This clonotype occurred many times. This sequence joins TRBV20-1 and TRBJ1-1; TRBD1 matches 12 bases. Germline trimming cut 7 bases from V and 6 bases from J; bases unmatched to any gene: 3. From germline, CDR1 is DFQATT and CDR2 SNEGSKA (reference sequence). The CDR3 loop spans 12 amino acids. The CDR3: CSVGTGGSEAFF. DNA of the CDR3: TGCAGTGTGGGGACAGGGGGCTCTGAAGCTTTCTTT.

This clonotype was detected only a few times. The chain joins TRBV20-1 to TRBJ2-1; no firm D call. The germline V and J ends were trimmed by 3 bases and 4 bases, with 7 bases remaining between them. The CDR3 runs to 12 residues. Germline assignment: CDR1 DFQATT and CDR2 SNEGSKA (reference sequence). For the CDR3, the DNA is TGCAGTGCTAGCAAAGGGTACAATGAGCAGTTCTTC. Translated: CSASKGYNEQFF.

CDR3 DNA sequence: TGTGCCAGCAGCTTTTCGCGGGGGCACCCCTTCACAGATACGCAGTATTTT. It codes for CASSFSRGHPFTDTQYF. The J gene is TRBJ2-3, the V gene TRBV2; TRBD2 might be the D (7 bases). Germline CDR1 is SNHLY and CDR2 is FYNNEI. Trimming left V 6 bases short and J 2 bases short, with 21 bases between. CDR3 length: 17 residues.